This TCR beta chain emerged from a study of T cells in Graves' hyperthyroidism and ophthalmopathy. Study-wide results and caveats: Prediction of ophthalmopathy progression came a median approximately 7 months pre-onset.

Individuals with ophthalmopathy presented a Clinical Activity Score of at least 3, a NOSPECS grade of at least 4 and a duration under 3 months. Template material for amplifying TCR beta CDR3 regions consisted of RNA transcripts. The HTBI set primed first-round TCR CDR3 RT-PCR. TCRdb passed the multiplex PCR reads through MiXCR, listing each CDR3 protein once. The data contain 600,000 or so distinct CDR3 sequences, 12% to 15% of them singletons. This clonotype was found many times. What it binds is not known. V shed 0 bases and J shed 8 bases, with 14 bases lying between them. The germline V gene has CDR1 GTSNPN and CDR2 SVGIG (reference sequence). The CDR3 spans 15 residues.

The TCR was taken from a woman aged 18-29 years with Graves' ophthalmopathy. This sequence joins TRBV30 and TRBJ1-6; TRBD1 is a possible D gene (5 bases). Sequenced material: blood. CDR3 sequence: CAWSVQYRSDSPLHF. The CDR3 DNA reads as TGTGCCTGGAGTGTACAGTACAGGTCAGATTCACCCCTCCACTTT.